The present TCR beta chain was sequenced within a study of beta chain features in type 1 diabetes. Points from the study as a whole: TCRB CDR3s were moderately but significantly shorter in Type 1 diabetes patients in all four CD4+ subsets.

With regard to this clone: The antigen remains unidentified.

As every portion of the isolated RNA was reverse transcribed, the sequencing read expressed TCRB transcripts. Here immunoSEQ multiplex PCR was the method, and the copy in TCRdb shows in-frame clones only, minus some. The sample records under 130,000 clones, approximately 30% being singletons. The V end lost 3 bases, the J end lost 3 bases, and 6 bases lay between the germline ends. The CDR3 spans 11 residues. Germline V gene lookup returns CDR1 DFQATT and CDR2 SNEGSKA (reference sequence). This receptor was obtained from a young woman with type 1 diabetes. The sequenced material came from central memory CD4+ T cells from blood. The genes are TRBV20-1 and TRBJ2-7, with D unresolved. CDR3 sequence: CSARLNYEQYF. The CDR3 region has the DNA TGCAGTGCTAGGCTAAACTACGAGCAGTACTTC.